The 31 T cell receptor beta chains given below trace back to one sample, sequenced in a study of Ad26.COV2.S vaccination and SARS-CoV-2 variants. The method was immunoSEQ multiplex PCR; TCRdb's version includes in-frame clones alone and lacks a portion of them. Counted here are roughly 320,000 clones, roughly 87% occurring once; the ten biggest clones make up around 3.5%. As for treatment: 15 to 20 received Ad26.COV2.S at low or high dose, single or two shots; several received placebo; per-sample allocation not given. Samples analyzed were those drawn on day 63 after the first vaccine or placebo injection. The sequencing here drew on peripheral blood, taken in a trial of Ad26.COV2.S vaccine versus placebo. These receptors were collected from a person between 18 and 65 years old who received the Ad26.COV2.S COVID-19 vaccine or a placebo.

This clone appeared a single time. Written as DNA, the CDR3 is TGTGCCAGCAGTAAACTGACTAGCGGGGGATACAATGAGCAGTTCTTC. Its translation: CASSKLTSGGYNEQFF. The V and J genes are TRBV27 and TRBJ2-1, with 12 bases matching TRBD2. Germline trimming cut 5 bases from V and 4 bases from J; bases unmatched to any gene: 6. This CDR3 region has 16 residues. In germline, CDR1 is MNHEY, CDR2 SMNVEV (reference sequence).

The genes are TRBV6-6 and TRBJ2-7, with TRBD2 as a possible D gene (6 bases). Germline V gene sequence: CDR1 MNHNY, CDR2 SVGAGI (reference sequence). The CDR3 has 12 residues. Between the trimmed V and J ends, which lost 0 bases and 9 bases, there was a span of 9 bases. CDR3 loop: CASSYSGGWQYF. The CDR3 DNA reads as TGTGCCAGCAGTTACTCGGGGGGATGGCAGTACTTC.

The rearrangement links TRBV7-9 to TRBJ2-7; D possibly matches TRBD1 or TRBD2 (5 bases each). V lost 4 bases and J lost 4, with 17 bases in between. Germline values: CDR1 SEHNR, CDR2 FQNEAQ (reference sequence). There are 15 residues in the CDR3. CDR3 in amino acids: CASSSGRTLGYEQYF. For the CDR3, the DNA is TGTGCCAGCAGCTCGGGACGGACCCTAGGTTACGAGCAGTACTTC.

The gene calls are TRBV10-2 and TRBJ1-1; 7 bases are shared with TRBD1. After removal of 7 bases from V and 7 bases from J, the junction contained 9 bases not matched to a gene. From germline, CDR1 is WSHSY and CDR2 SAAADI. CDR3 length: 13 amino acids. The CDR3 bases are TGCGCCAGCAAGATCCTCCGGGACAGTGAAGCTTTCTTT. It codes for CASKILRDSEAFF.

The chain recombines TRBV3-1 (or the pseudogene TRBV3-2) with TRBJ2-5, with a tentative D call TRBD1 (6 bases). Germline CDR1 reads LGHDT; CDR2 reads YNNKEL (reference sequence). The length of the CDR3 is 14 residues. V was cut by 4 bases and J by 8 bases, with 17 bases left in between. CDR3 amino acids: CASSLLAGVDTQYF. As DNA, the CDR3 is TGTGCCAGCAGCCTCCTGGCAGGGGTCGATACCCAGTACTTC.

The J gene is TRBJ1-4, the V gene TRBV6-5; D is undetermined. Germline V gives CDR1 MNHEY, CDR2 SVGAGI. With 6 bases removed from V and 10 bases from J, the gap between germline ends came to 15 bases. The CDR3 sequence is 13 residues long. CDR3 amino acids: CASRALLRGKLFF. The CDR3 bases are TGTGCCAGCAGAGCCCTACTCCGAGGAAAACTGTTTTTT.

V is TRBV2 and J is TRBJ1-4; no reliable D call. This CDR3 comprises 17 residues. Germline V gene lookup returns CDR1 SNHLY and CDR2 FYNNEI. V gave up 6 bases and J gave up 3 bases, with 20 bases separating them. Written as DNA, the CDR3 is TGTGCCAGCAGCCCACTCCTCTTAGGTATCTCTAATGAAAAACTGTTTTTT. Translating it yields CASSPLLLGISNEKLFF.

This rearrangement joins TRBV30 to TRBJ1-2; D gene uncertain. V was clipped by 3 bases and J by 8 bases, with 19 bases between them. The CDR3 is 14 amino acids. CDR1 is GTSNPN and CDR2 is SVGIG in the germline V gene (reference sequence). The CDR3 spells CAWSLTLGVRGYTF. CDR3 DNA sequence: TGTGCCTGGAGCCTAACACTCGGGGTCCGCGGCTACACCTTC.

The genes are TRBV13 and TRBJ2-1; possible D gene TRBD2, 5 bases. CDR1 PRHDT and CDR2 FYEKMQ come from the germline V gene (reference sequence). The ends were cut back, 5 bases at V and 4 bases at J, with 12 bases in the middle. The CDR3 length is 14 residues. DNA of the CDR3: TGTGCCAGCAGCCCGTCTAGCTCATACAATGAGCAGTTCTTC. Residues: CASSPSSSYNEQFF.

In this sample, this clone turned up once. The chain is built from TRBV7-9 and TRBJ2-2, with a weak D call TRBD1 (6 bases). Germline V gives CDR1 SEHNR, CDR2 FQNEAQ (reference sequence). The CDR3 is 15 residues long. The germline V and J ends were trimmed by 4 bases and 0 bases, with 9 bases remaining between them. The CDR3 DNA is TGTGCCAGCAGCTCGGGACAAACGAACACCGGGGAGCTGTTTTTT. Its translation: CASSSGQTNTGELFF.

The chain has TRBV6-6 and TRBJ1-1; no firm D call. The CDR3 extends over 14 amino acids. CDR1 and CDR2 (germline): MNHNY, SVGAGI (reference sequence). V dropped 2 bases and J dropped 3 bases, with 10 bases sitting between them. CDR3 loop: CASSYRVGYTEAFF. Here the CDR3 DNA reads TGTGCCAGCAGTTACAGGGTTGGTTACACTGAAGCTTTCTTT.

The chain is built from TRBV6-5 and TRBJ2-3; possible D gene TRBD2, 5 bases. The CDR3 consists of 13 residues. The V gene lost 7 bases and the J gene lost 1 base, with 9 bases spanning the gap. CDR1 is MNHEY and CDR2 is SVGAGI in the germline V gene. The CDR3 region has the DNA TGTGCCAGCACCGAACTAGGCACAGATACGCAGTATTTT. Translated, it gives CASTELGTDTQYF.

The sample holds one count of this clone. The V and J genes are TRBV7-6 and TRBJ1-5, with D possibly matching TRBD1 (6 bases). Deletions cut 5 bases from V and 7 bases from J, with 15 bases between. From germline, CDR1 is SGHVS and CDR2 FNYEAQ. This CDR3 is built from 14 residues. The CDR3 nucleotides are TGTGCCAGCAGCGGCCGGGGGCCGAGGCAGCCCCAGCATTTT. It specifies CASSGRGPRQPQHF. The variable domain in full, completed from reference TRBV7-6 and TRBJ1-5, reads GAGVSQSPRYKVTKRGQDVALRCDPISGHVSLYWYRQALGQGPEFLTYFNYEAQQDKSGLPNDRFSAERPEGSISTLTIQRTEQRDSAMYRCASSGRGPRQPQHFGDGTRLSIL.

The genes are TRBV4-1 and TRBJ2-5; 10 positions agree with TRBD2. The V gene's germline CDR1 is MGHRA and CDR2 YSYEKL. The ends lost 8 bases at V and 4 bases at J; junction bases unmatched: 7. The CDR3 loop spans 14 amino acids. The CDR3 DNA reads as TGCGCCAGCGGTCTAGCGGGGGCTGGAGAGACCCAGTACTTC. Encoded protein: CASGLAGAGETQYF.

V gene TRBV10-3 combines with J gene TRBJ2-3, with 7 bases lining up with TRBD2. Germline loops: CDR1 ENHRY, CDR2 SYGVKD. Germline trimming cut 2 bases from V and 5 bases from J; bases unmatched to any gene: 10. This CDR3 comprises 16 residues. As DNA, the CDR3 is TGTGCCATCAGTGAGGGGACTATAAGGGTAGGAGATACGCAGTATTTT. This translates into CAISEGTIRVGDTQYF.

This chain uses TRBV27 with TRBJ2-3; D unclear. Trimming left V 4 bases short and J 0 bases short, with 17 bases between. The V gene's germline CDR1 is MNHEY and CDR2 SMNVEV (reference sequence). CDR3 length: 17 residues. CDR3: CASSYSLHATSTDTQYF. In nucleotides, the CDR3 is TGTGCCAGCAGTTACAGTCTGCACGCTACTAGCACAGATACGCAGTATTTT.

V and J are TRBV7-8 and TRBJ2-3; D ambiguous. V was trimmed by 1 base and J by 0 bases, leaving 11 bases between them. From germline, CDR1 is SGHVS and CDR2 FQNEAQ. The CDR3 consists of 16 residues. The CDR3 is CASSLVLTTSTDTQYF. The CDR3 DNA is TGTGCCAGCAGCTTAGTTTTGACAACTAGCACAGATACGCAGTATTTT.

The chain combines TRBV5-1 with TRBJ2-3, with 8 bases identical to TRBD2. Germline V gene data show CDR1 as SGHRS and CDR2 as YFSETQ. This CDR3 spans 16 amino acids. With V trimmed by 0 bases and J by 4 bases, 7 bases remained unmatched. The CDR3 DNA is TGCGCCAGCAGCTTGGAGGGCGGGGGGCCCCCAGATACGCAGTATTTT. Encoded protein: CASSLEGGGPPDTQYF. Based on the CDR3 plus reference TRBV5-1 and TRBJ2-3, the full variable domain is KAGVTQTPRYLIKTRGQQVTLSCSPISGHRSVSWYQQTPGQGLQFLFEYFSETQRNKGNFPGRFSGRQFSNSRSEMNVSTLELGDSALYLCASSLEGGGPPDTQYFGPGTRLTVL.

The chain couples TRBV4-1 to TRBJ2-6; 11 nucleotides match TRBD2. CDR1 MGHRA and CDR2 YSYEKL come from the germline V gene. This CDR3 is 17 amino acids long. V trimming: 4 bases; J trimming: 0 bases; junction bases outside the gene matches: 2. The CDR3 DNA reads as TGCGCCAGCAGCCTAGCGGGGGGGCTCTCTGGGGCCAACGTCCTGACTTTC. This translates into CASSLAGGLSGANVLTF.

V and J are TRBV19 and TRBJ1-1, with D possibly being TRBD1 (5 bases). CDR3 length: 15 residues. Germline CDR1 LNHDA, CDR2 SQIVND (reference sequence). Trimming took 3 bases from V and 0 from J, leaving 11 bases between them. For the CDR3, the DNA is TGTGCCAGTAGTATGCCGGGGGGGATGAACACTGAAGCTTTCTTT. It is translated as CASSMPGGMNTEAFF.

This clone came up a few times. V usage is TRBV6-6 and J usage is TRBJ1-3; no reliable D call. The CDR3 runs 15 residues. Per germline, CDR1 MNHNY and CDR2 SVGAGI (reference sequence). The germline V and J ends were trimmed by 4 bases and 3 bases, with 13 bases remaining between them. The CDR3 nucleotides are TGTGCCAGCAGTTTCAATTCAGTCAGTGGAAACACCATATATTTT. Amino acids: CASSFNSVSGNTIYF.

This chain connects TRBV15 to TRBJ2-1, with D perhaps being TRBD1 or TRBD2 (6 bases each). Deletions cut 0 bases from V and 7 bases from J, with 19 bases between. Germline V CDR1 and CDR2: LNHNV, YYDKDF (reference sequence). The CDR3 runs 17 residues. The CDR3: CATSRDRGKLGGNEQFF. CDR3 in DNA: TGTGCCACCAGCAGAGATAGGGGAAAATTAGGGGGGAATGAGCAGTTCTTC. Full variable domain (remainder filled in from reference TRBV15 and TRBJ2-1): DAMVIQNPRYQVTQFGKPVTLSCSQTLNHNVMYWYQQKSSQAPKLLFHYYDKDFNNEADTPDNFQSRRPNTSFCFLDIRSPGLGDTAMYLCATSRDRGKLGGNEQFFGPGTRLTVL.

The chain uses TRBV4-3 and TRBJ2-2; D unresolved. V was shortened by 1 base and J by 5 bases, with 11 bases between the two germline ends. The germline V gene has CDR1 LGHNA and CDR2 YSLEER. This CDR3 has 15 residues. The CDR3 nucleotides are TGCGCCAGCAGCCAAGTGGCCTCAAGGACCGGGGAGCTGTTTTTT. It encodes CASSQVASRTGELFF.

The chain has TRBV2 and TRBJ1-3; TRBD1 might be the D (6 bases). Trimming removed 9 bases at V and 5 bases at J, with 17 bases between. Germline CDR1 reads SNHLY; CDR2 reads FYNNEI. This CDR3 contains 14 residues. The CDR3 reads CASSLQGTRNTIYF. The CDR3 DNA reads TGTGCCAGTAGTTTACAGGGTACTAGAAACACCATATATTTT.

The chain combines TRBV28 with TRBJ2-7; 7 nucleotides line up with TRBD1. The J segment lost 3 bases and the V segment lost 5 bases, leaving 4 bases of the junction unmatched. The CDR3 extends over 13 amino acids. Germline V lookup: CDR1 MDHEN, CDR2 SYDVKM. The DNA for the CDR3 is TGTGCCAGCAGTCCTCGGGACAGCTACGAGCAGTACTTC. Encoded protein: CASSPRDSYEQYF.

The chain combines TRBV14 with TRBJ1-1; possible D gene TRBD1, 6 bases. The V end lost 1 base, the J end lost 6 bases, and 15 bases lay between the germline ends. The CDR3 spans 15 residues. The germline gives CDR1 SGHDN, CDR2 FVKESK. The CDR3 sequence: CASSQGPTGASEAFF. CDR3 bases: TGTGCCAGCAGCCAAGGACCGACAGGCGCCTCTGAAGCTTTCTTT.

In its sample, this clone was seen a few times. The chain combines TRBV4-1 with TRBJ1-4; 7 bases line up with TRBD1. Germline V gene data show CDR1 as MGHRA and CDR2 as YSYEKL. With 5 bases clipped from V and 7 bases from J, the junction kept 7 bases outside the gene matches. CDR3 length: 14 residues. The DNA for the CDR3 is TGCGCCAGCAGCTTCCAGACAGGGCGTGAAAAACTGTTTTTT. The encoded protein is CASSFQTGREKLFF.

This chain links TRBV5-6 with TRBJ1-1; D unresolved. V was shortened by 2 bases and J by 5 bases, with 4 bases between the two germline ends. In germline, CDR1 is SGHDT, CDR2 YYEEEE. The CDR3 has 11 amino acids. CDR3 DNA sequence: TGTGCCAGCAGCTTTAGTACTGAAGCTTTCTTT. The encoded protein is CASSFSTEAFF.

The rearrangement uses TRBV7-9 and TRBJ1-4; D call uncertain. Per the germline V gene, CDR1 is SEHNR and CDR2 is FQNEAQ (reference sequence). Trimming removed 1 base from V and 5 bases from J, with 11 bases in between. The CDR3 runs to 15 residues. The CDR3 spells CASSLDLARNEKLFF. The CDR3 nucleotides are TGTGCCAGCAGCTTAGATTTGGCAAGGAATGAAAAACTGTTTTTT.

About this clone itself: This specimen includes other DNA sequences encoding the same CDR3. This chain links TRBV19 with TRBJ2-1; possibly TRBD2 for D (7 bases). The CDR3 spans 15 residues. Germline V gives CDR1 LNHDA, CDR2 SQIVND (reference sequence). V lost 2 bases, J lost 4 bases, and 12 bases lay in between. CDR3 protein: CASSIRGGGYNEQFF. CDR3 DNA sequence: TGTGCCAGTAGTATAAGGGGGGGCGGATACAATGAGCAGTTCTTC.

CDR3 in amino acids: CASSSQGLRDTQYF. For the CDR3, the DNA is TGTGCCAGCAGCTCCCAGGGGTTACGAGATACGCAGTATTTT. The J gene is TRBJ2-3, the V gene TRBV11-3, with D tentatively TRBD1 (6 bases). With 4 bases removed from V and 5 bases from J, the gap between germline ends came to 13 bases. Germline V gene data show CDR1 as SGHNT and CDR2 as YENEEA. This CDR3 is built from 14 residues.